This TCR beta chain was recorded in a study of cytomegalovirus exposure and HLA in healthy donors. Findings and limits, study-wide: Overall, roughly 150 TCR beta chains were annotated as cytomegalovirus-associated. Most TCR sequences were uncommon, yet certain public TCRs appeared in many donors. Presence/absence analyses supposed approximately even sequencing depth among donors.

The primer mix had 60 Vbeta and 13 Jbeta primers. Data came from immunoSEQ multiplex PCR; TCRdb stores just in-frame clones and leaves some out. The sample has about 82,000 clones; approximately 70% are singletons. Samples came from healthy bone marrow donors. This clone was found a few times. Its matching antigen is unknown. This TCR came from a man between 60 and 75 years old in good health and CMV-seronegative. The sequencing sample was made of PBMCs.

For the CDR3, the DNA is TGTGCCAGCAGGGGGGCAGCAGATACGCAGTATTTT. Amino acid sequence: CASRGAADTQYF. The J gene is TRBJ2-3, the V gene TRBV7-6, with D maybe TRBD1 (6 bases). CDR1 SGHVS and CDR2 FNYEAQ come from the germline V gene. The CDR3 spans 12 residues. The germline V and J ends were trimmed by 6 bases and 4 bases, with 8 bases remaining between them.